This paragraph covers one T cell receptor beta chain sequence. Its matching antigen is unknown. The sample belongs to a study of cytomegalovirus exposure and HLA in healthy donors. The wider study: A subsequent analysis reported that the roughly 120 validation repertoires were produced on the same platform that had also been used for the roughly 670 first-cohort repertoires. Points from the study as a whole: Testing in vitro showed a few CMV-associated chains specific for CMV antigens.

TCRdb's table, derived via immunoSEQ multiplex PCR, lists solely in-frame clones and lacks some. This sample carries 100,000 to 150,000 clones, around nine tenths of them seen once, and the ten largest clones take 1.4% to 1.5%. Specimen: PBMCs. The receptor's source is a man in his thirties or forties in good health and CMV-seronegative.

The CDR3 region is CSVTGGDSISGANVLTF. CDR3 nucleotide sequence: TGCAGCGTGACCGGAGGGGACAGCATCTCTGGGGCCAACGTCCTGACTTTC. This chain connects TRBV29-1 to TRBJ2-6; a possible D gene is TRBD1 (7 bases). CDR3 length: 17 amino acids. Germline assignment: CDR1 SQVTM and CDR2 ANQGSEA. Trimming took off 6 bases at V and 0 bases at J, with 18 bases between the two ends.